This T cell receptor beta chain is drawn from a study of identical twins. TCRdb recomputed calls from the 5' RACE reads with MiXCR, one row per CDR3 protein. The profile shows approximately 1.8 million distinct CDR3 sequences, more than 30% of them singletons. This CDR3 has 11 residues. Germline V gene sequence: CDR1 LGHDT, CDR2 YNNKEL (reference sequence). Trimming removed 2 bases at V and 3 bases at J, with 2 bases between. This clonotype was found many times. This TCR was sampled from a newborn girl in good health. V usage is TRBV3-1 and J usage is TRBJ2-7; no clear D gene. Specimen: cord blood. CDR3 bases: TGTGCCAGCAGCCAACACTACGAGCAGTACTTC. This gives the protein CASSQHYEQYF.